This is a list of T cell receptor beta chains from one sample in a study of blood T cell repertoires in COVID-19. The table came from immunoSEQ multiplex PCR; TCRdb's copy has only in-frame clones and leaves some out. This table holds 400,000 or so clones, 90% found once. The sequencing input was PBMCs or T cells enriched from blood (not recorded which). These receptors came from a young man who had recovered from COVID-19. Each CDR3 is given with its conserved first and last residue. D genes are given only for firm matches. Not all rows give a size; the values are once, few, many and, for expanded clones, a class.

J gene | V gene | clone size | D gene | CDR3 protein | CDR3 DNA
TRBJ1-6 | TRBV9 | . | TRBD1 | CASSVEGTGGSPLHF | TGTGCCAGCAGCGTAGAAGGGACAGGGGGCTCACCCCTCCACTTT
TRBJ1-2 | TRBV28 | . | . | CASSLWAVYGYTF | TGTGCCAGCAGTTTATGGGCGGTATATGGCTACACCTTC
TRBJ1-5 | TRBV18 | once | . | CASSPGARNQPQHF | TGTGCCAGCTCACCAGGGGCCAGGAATCAGCCCCAGCATTTT
TRBJ1-5 | TRBV19 | . | . | CASSIVENQPQHF | TGTGCCAGTAGTATAGTGGAGAATCAGCCCCAGCATTTT
TRBJ2-7 | TRBV5-4 | . | TRBD2 | CASSPGTSDSYEQYF | TGTGCCAGCAGCCCCGGGACTAGCGACTCCTACGAGCAGTACTTC
TRBJ1-1 | TRBV15 | . | TRBD1 | CATSRGAHRTGSIGEAFF | TGTGCCACCAGCAGAGGAGCCCATCGGACAGGGTCCATCGGTGAAGCTTTCTTT
TRBJ1-3 | TRBV19 | . | . | CASSIDLTQGRAGNTIYF | TGTGCCAGTAGTATAGACCTGACCCAGGGGAGAGCTGGAAACACCATATATTTT
TRBJ2-1 | TRBV10-3 | . | TRBD2 | CAISDDVAGTNEQFF | TGTGCCATCAGTGATGATGTAGCGGGAACCAATGAGCAGTTCTTC
TRBJ1-1 | TRBV29-1 | . | . | CSVVRDSSNTEAFF | TGCAGCGTTGTTCGAGACAGTTCGAACACTGAAGCTTTCTTT
TRBJ2-7 | TRBV11-2 | few | TRBD1 | CASSRQGYEQYF | TGTGCCAGCAGCCGACAGGGCTACGAGCAGTACTTC
TRBJ1-4 | TRBV6-5 | . | TRBD1 | CASSYTGVDEKLFF | TGTGCCAGCAGTTACACAGGGGTGGATGAAAAACTGTTTTTT
TRBJ1-6 | TRBV5-1 | . | TRBD1 | CASSLGQGTYNSPLHF | TGCGCCAGCAGCTTGGGACAGGGCACCTATAATTCACCCCTCCACTTT
TRBJ1-6 | TRBV5-4 | . | TRBD1 | CASSSQGQGHSPLHF | TGTGCCAGCAGCTCCCAGGGACAGGGGCATTCACCCCTCCACTTT
TRBJ1-4 | TRBV7-9 | . | . | CASSQRAGRLANEKLFF | TGTGCCAGCAGCCAACGGGCAGGGCGACTGGCTAATGAAAAACTGTTTTTT
TRBJ2-3 | TRBV25-1 | . | TRBD2 | CASTPGLRETVPDTQYF | TGTGCCAGCACCCCTGGGTTGCGGGAGACCGTCCCAGATACGCAGTATTTT
TRBJ1-2 | TRBV5-1 | once | . | CASSGGSGIDYTF | TGCGCCAGCAGCGGCGGATCGGGTATCGACTACACCTTC
TRBJ2-1 | TRBV19 | . | TRBD2 | CASMTGTSGSSVYNEQFF | TGTGCCAGTATGACCGGGACTAGCGGGAGCTCAGTATACAATGAGCAGTTCTTC
TRBJ1-1 | TRBV6-5 | . | TRBD1 | CASSSDRGRTEAFF | TGTGCCAGCAGCTCGGACAGGGGTAGGACTGAAGCTTTCTTT
TRBJ2-7 | TRBV7-9 | . | . | CASSISGTQSYEQYF | TGTGCCAGCAGCATTTCCGGGACACAGTCCTACGAGCAGTACTTC
TRBJ1-2 | TRBV27 | . | . | CASSLRRHYGYTF | TGTGCCAGCAGTTTACGCAGGCACTATGGCTACACCTTC
TRBJ1-3 | TRBV30 | . | TRBD1 | CAWSVGTAGNTIYF | TGTGCCTGGAGTGTAGGGACAGCTGGAAACACCATATATTTT
TRBJ1-1 | TRBV12-3/TRBV12-4 | . | . | CASSYRAEAFF | TGTGCCAGCAGTTACAGGGCTGAAGCTTTCTTT
TRBJ1-1 | TRBV9 | few | . | CASSVGYRVGNTEAFF | TGTGCCAGCAGCGTTGGCTACAGGGTGGGGAACACTGAAGCTTTCTTT
TRBJ2-5 | TRBV7-9 | . | TRBD2 | CASSLTSGGQETQYF | TGTGCCAGCAGCTTGACTAGCGGGGGACAAGAGACCCAGTACTTC
TRBJ1-1 | TRBV27 | . | . | CASRPRGDNTEAFF | TGTGCCAGCAGGCCCCGGGGGGATAACACTGAAGCTTTCTTT
TRBJ2-7 | TRBV9 | . | TRBD2 | CASSVGSGGLVGEQYF | TGTGCCAGCAGCGTAGGTAGTGGGGGACTAGTAGGTGAGCAGTACTTC
TRBJ2-3 | TRBV27 | . | . | CASSLWGLAADTQYF | TGTGCCAGCAGTTTATGGGGACTGGCCGCAGATACGCAGTATTTT
TRBJ2-7 | TRBV28 | . | TRBD1 | CASTIGQGAYEQYF | TGTGCCAGCACCATAGGACAGGGGGCCTACGAGCAGTACTTC
TRBJ1-3 | TRBV19 | few | . | CASSVYLSSGNTIYF | TGTGCCAGTAGTGTGTACTTGAGCTCTGGAAACACCATATATTTT
TRBJ2-7 | TRBV6-5 | . | TRBD2 | CASSYSGTSGYEQYF | TGTGCCAGCAGTTACTCCGGGACTAGCGGATACGAGCAGTACTTC
TRBJ2-3 | TRBV3-1/TRBV3-2 | . | TRBD2 | CASSPWTSGGADTQYF | TGTGCCAGCAGCCCTTGGACTAGCGGGGGGGCAGATACGCAGTATTTT
TRBJ2-1 | TRBV2 | . | . | CASSGHSSYNEQFF | TGTGCCAGCAGTGGTCACAGCTCCTACAATGAGCAGTTCTTC
TRBJ1-6 | TRBV19 | . | . | CASSSTRGNSPLHF | TGTGCCAGTAGCTCTACCAGGGGTAATTCACCCCTCCACTTT
TRBJ1-2 | TRBV3-1/TRBV3-2 | . | . | CASSQDVGAGYGYTF | TGTGCCAGCAGCCAAGATGTGGGGGCTGGCTATGGCTACACCTTC
TRBJ2-3 | TRBV19 | . | TRBD1 | CASSKPGTGTDTQYF | TGTGCCAGTAGTAAACCCGGGACAGGGACAGATACGCAGTATTTT
TRBJ1-5 | TRBV4-2 | . | TRBD1 | CASSHVRDRGGNSNQPQHF | TGTGCCAGCAGCCACGTGAGAGACAGGGGTGGGAATAGCAATCAGCCCCAGCATTTT
TRBJ2-6 | TRBV3-1/TRBV3-2 | . | TRBD2 | CASSQAPVTSGNSGANVLTF | TGTGCCAGCAGCCAAGCCCCCGTGACTAGCGGGAACTCTGGGGCCAACGTCCTGACTTTC
TRBJ1-1 | TRBV7-8 | few | . | CASSLGGQAFF | TGTGCCAGCAGCTTAGGGGGCCAAGCTTTCTTT
TRBJ1-4 | TRBV7-2 | . | . | CASSLTAGEKLFF | TGTGCCAGCAGCTTAACAGCAGGAGAAAAACTGTTTTTT